Listed below are T cell receptor beta chains from one sample, sequenced in a study of tumor-infiltrating T cells and Merkel cell polyomavirus. Repertoires were generated with immunoSEQ multiplex PCR, while TCRdb's copy carries only in-frame clones and drops some. This table holds under 30,000 clones, around 90% found once. The sample was lymph node tissue. These receptors all come from a man aged 45 to 65 with Merkel cell carcinoma. Each CDR3 is given with its conserved first and last residue. A D gene is named only where the DNA matches it firmly. Size values are once, few and many counts, or a class for expanded clones, and some rows have none.

v_gene: TRBV6-5; abundance: -; d_gene: -; j_gene: TRBJ1-1; CDR3nt: TGTGCCAGCAGTTACCCTCCGGGAGGGAAAGCTTTCTTT; CDR3aa: CASSYPPGGKAFF
v_gene: TRBV5-1; abundance: -; d_gene: TRBD1; j_gene: TRBJ1-1; CDR3nt: TGCGCCAGCAGCGGTAGACAGGGCGCTGAAGCTTTCTTT; CDR3aa: CASSGRQGAEAFF
v_gene: TRBV18; abundance: -; d_gene: TRBD1; j_gene: TRBJ2-6; CDR3nt: TGTGCCAGCTCACCACGGGTGACAGGGGAGACTGGGGCCAACGTCCTGACTTTC; CDR3aa: CASSPRVTGETGANVLTF
v_gene: TRBV7-8; abundance: -; d_gene: -; j_gene: TRBJ1-4; CDR3nt: TGTGCCAGCAGCCCCCGAGGGGGGGCAACTAATGAAAAACTGTTTTTT; CDR3aa: CASSPRGGATNEKLFF
v_gene: TRBV2; abundance: once; d_gene: TRBD1; j_gene: TRBJ1-2; CDR3nt: TGTGCCAGCAGCGAGACCGACGGGACAGGGGGCTATGGCTACACCTTC; CDR3aa: CASSETDGTGGYGYTF
v_gene: TRBV7-3; abundance: few; d_gene: TRBD1; j_gene: TRBJ2-5; CDR3nt: TGTGCCAGCAGCCCGCGAGGACAGGGGACAGAGACCCAGTACTTC; CDR3aa: CASSPRGQGTETQYF
v_gene: TRBV6-1; abundance: -; d_gene: -; j_gene: TRBJ2-1; CDR3nt: TGTGCCAGCAGTGAAGGTGTCTGGCGTAGGGGATCCTACAATGAGCAGTTCTTC; CDR3aa: CASSEGVWRRGSYNEQFF
v_gene: TRBV28; abundance: -; d_gene: -; j_gene: TRBJ2-2; CDR3nt: TGTGCCAGCAGTTTATCAGGGATCAACACCGGGGAGCTGTTTTTT; CDR3aa: CASSLSGINTGELFF
v_gene: TRBV28; abundance: -; d_gene: TRBD1; j_gene: TRBJ2-2; CDR3nt: TGTGCCAGCAGTCCAGGACAGGGAACCGGGGAGCTGTTTTTT; CDR3aa: CASSPGQGTGELFF
v_gene: TRBV11-2; abundance: -; d_gene: -; j_gene: TRBJ1-1; CDR3nt: TGTGCCAGCAGCCGATCGACAGGGAACACTGAAGCTTTCTTT; CDR3aa: CASSRSTGNTEAFF
v_gene: TRBV9; abundance: -; d_gene: TRBD1; j_gene: TRBJ2-1; CDR3nt: TGTGCCAGCAGCGGACAGGGGGTGAGCTACAATGAGCAGTTCTTC; CDR3aa: CASSGQGVSYNEQFF
v_gene: TRBV6-5; abundance: -; d_gene: TRBD1; j_gene: TRBJ2-5; CDR3nt: TGTGCCAGCACAGGAGCGGACAGGGACCAAGAGACCCAGTACTTC; CDR3aa: CASTGADRDQETQYF
v_gene: TRBV28; abundance: -; d_gene: TRBD1; j_gene: TRBJ1-2; CDR3nt: TGTGCCAGTGCTCCAGGGGGCGCTCAGTATGGCTACACCTTC; CDR3aa: CASAPGGAQYGYTF
v_gene: TRBV14; abundance: -; d_gene: -; j_gene: TRBJ2-7; CDR3nt: TGTGCCAGCAGCCTCTCCAGCGGCCTACCCTACGAGCAGTACTTC; CDR3aa: CASSLSSGLPYEQYF
v_gene: TRBV14; abundance: once; d_gene: TRBD2; j_gene: TRBJ2-1; CDR3nt: TGTGCCAGCAGCCAAGACGCTAGCGGGATGTTCAATGAGCAGTTCTTC; CDR3aa: CASSQDASGMFNEQFF
v_gene: TRBV9; abundance: -; d_gene: -; j_gene: TRBJ2-7; CDR3nt: TGTGCCAGCAGCCCGAGGGGGGGGCCCTACGAGCAGTACTTC; CDR3aa: CASSPRGGPYEQYF
v_gene: TRBV27; abundance: -; d_gene: TRBD1; j_gene: TRBJ2-2; CDR3nt: TGTGCCAGCGCTCGACAGGGGTTGATCGGGGAGCTGTTTTTT; CDR3aa: CASARQGLIGELFF
v_gene: TRBV7-3; abundance: -; d_gene: TRBD2; j_gene: TRBJ2-5; CDR3nt: TGTGCCAGCAGCCCACACGCGGGGGGGGCGGAGACCCAGTACTTC; CDR3aa: CASSPHAGGAETQYF
v_gene: TRBV30; abundance: -; d_gene: -; j_gene: TRBJ2-5; CDR3nt: TGTGCCTGGGGACAAAACCAAGAGACCCAGTACTTC; CDR3aa: CAWGQNQETQYF
v_gene: TRBV14; abundance: few; d_gene: -; j_gene: TRBJ1-2; CDR3nt: TGTGCCAGCAGCCAAGGCCAGGGCGGAACCTATGGCTACACCTTC; CDR3aa: CASSQGQGGTYGYTF
v_gene: TRBV5-1; abundance: -; d_gene: TRBD1; j_gene: TRBJ2-7; CDR3nt: TGCGCCAGCAGGACAGGGATCGATCGCGAGCAGTACTTC; CDR3aa: CASRTGIDREQYF
v_gene: TRBV6-5; abundance: -; d_gene: -; j_gene: TRBJ2-2; CDR3nt: TGTGCCAGCAGTTACTTTAGGGGGAGGGCCCCGGGGGAGCTGTTTTTT; CDR3aa: CASSYFRGRAPGELFF